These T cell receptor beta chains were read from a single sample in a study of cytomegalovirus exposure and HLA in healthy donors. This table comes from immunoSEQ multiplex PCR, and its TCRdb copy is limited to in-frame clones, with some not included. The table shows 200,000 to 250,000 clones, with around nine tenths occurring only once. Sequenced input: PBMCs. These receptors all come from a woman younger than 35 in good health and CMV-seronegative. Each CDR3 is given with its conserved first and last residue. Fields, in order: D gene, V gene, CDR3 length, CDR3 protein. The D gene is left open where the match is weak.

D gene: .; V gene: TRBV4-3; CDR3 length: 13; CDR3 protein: CASSQGRYTEAFF
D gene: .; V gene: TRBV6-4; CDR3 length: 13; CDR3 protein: CASRGHWNTEAFF
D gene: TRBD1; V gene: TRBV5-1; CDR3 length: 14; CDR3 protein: CASSGQGSSYEQYF
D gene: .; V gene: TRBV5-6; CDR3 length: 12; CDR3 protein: CASSRGNQPQHF
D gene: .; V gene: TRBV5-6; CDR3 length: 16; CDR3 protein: CASSPSIGRWYNEQFF
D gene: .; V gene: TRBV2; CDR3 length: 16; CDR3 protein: CASTKQGVAWTYEQYF
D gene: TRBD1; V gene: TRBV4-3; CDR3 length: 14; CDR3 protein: CASSQDSRRGQRHF
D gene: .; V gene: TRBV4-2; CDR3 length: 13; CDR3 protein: CASSTGVGDTQYF
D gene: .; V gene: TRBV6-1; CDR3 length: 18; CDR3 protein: CASSEGLFVGQSNTEAFF
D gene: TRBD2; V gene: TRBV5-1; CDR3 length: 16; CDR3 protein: CASSSGMLAGAEEQYF
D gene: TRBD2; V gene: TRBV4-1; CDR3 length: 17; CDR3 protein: CASSAAGSGEVTGELFF
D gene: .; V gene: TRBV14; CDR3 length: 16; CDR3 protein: CASSPTGLYNTDTQYF
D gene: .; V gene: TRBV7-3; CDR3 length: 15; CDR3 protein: CASSPSPGLSYGYTF
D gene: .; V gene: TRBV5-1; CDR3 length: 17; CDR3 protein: CASSLAGQGTRDTEAFF
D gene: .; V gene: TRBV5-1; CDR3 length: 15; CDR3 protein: CASSLGGTTNTEAFF
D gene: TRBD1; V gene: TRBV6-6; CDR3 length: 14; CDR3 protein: CASSSGTGDTEAFF
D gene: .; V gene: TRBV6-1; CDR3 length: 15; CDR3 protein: CASSEALDSSYEQYF
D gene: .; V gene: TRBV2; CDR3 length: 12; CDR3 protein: CASSAISYEQYF
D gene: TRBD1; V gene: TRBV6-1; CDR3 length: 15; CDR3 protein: CASSASDRAGNTIYF
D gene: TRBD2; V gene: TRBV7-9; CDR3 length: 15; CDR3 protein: CASSLTSGGHNEQFF
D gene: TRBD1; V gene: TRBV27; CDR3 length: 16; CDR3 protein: CASSRWTGGSTGELFF
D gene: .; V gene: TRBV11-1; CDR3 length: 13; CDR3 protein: CASSGQMNTEAFF
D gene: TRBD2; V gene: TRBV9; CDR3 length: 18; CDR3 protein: CASSTDGPLAGGAREQFF
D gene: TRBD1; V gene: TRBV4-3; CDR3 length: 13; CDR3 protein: CASSQPDRTEAFF
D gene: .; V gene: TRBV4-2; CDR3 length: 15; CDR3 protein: CASSRLRRVEETQYF
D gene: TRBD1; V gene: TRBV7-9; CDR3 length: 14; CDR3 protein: CASSLRDSSSEAFF
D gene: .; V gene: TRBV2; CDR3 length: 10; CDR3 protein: CASSEAIIYF
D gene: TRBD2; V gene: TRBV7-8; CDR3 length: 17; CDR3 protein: CASSLETAGGGTGELFF
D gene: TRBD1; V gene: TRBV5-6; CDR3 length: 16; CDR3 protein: CASSLGQGTKGYGYTF
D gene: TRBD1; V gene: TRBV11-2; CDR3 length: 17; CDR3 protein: CASSLGQGKSIKAEAFF
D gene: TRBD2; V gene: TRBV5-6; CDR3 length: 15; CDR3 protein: CASSWRTSGTYEQYF
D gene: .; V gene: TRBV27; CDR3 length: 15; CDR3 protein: CASSRLVRGGNEQFF
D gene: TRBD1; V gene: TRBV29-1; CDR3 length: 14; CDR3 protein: CSVEGTGTNYGYTF
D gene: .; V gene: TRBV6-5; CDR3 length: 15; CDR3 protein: CASSPDRVRKETQYF
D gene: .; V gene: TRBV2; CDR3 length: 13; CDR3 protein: CASSERGGQPQHF
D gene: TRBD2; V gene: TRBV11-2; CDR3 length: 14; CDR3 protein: CASSSLAGVGEQYF
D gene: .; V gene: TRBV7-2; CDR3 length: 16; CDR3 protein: CASRPRPGRSSYEQYF
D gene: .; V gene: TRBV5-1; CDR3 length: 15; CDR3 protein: CATGIGGPSTGELFF
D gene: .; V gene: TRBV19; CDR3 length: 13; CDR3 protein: CASSTDQETEAFF
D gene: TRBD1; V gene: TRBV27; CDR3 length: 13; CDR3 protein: CASGSGGSGEAFF
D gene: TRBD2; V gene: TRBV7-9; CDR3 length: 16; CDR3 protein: CASSPLAGAVYNEQFF
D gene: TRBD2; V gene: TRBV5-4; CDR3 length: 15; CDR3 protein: CASSLEGGRGETQYF
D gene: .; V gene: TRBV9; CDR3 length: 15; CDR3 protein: CASSVADSSYNEQFF
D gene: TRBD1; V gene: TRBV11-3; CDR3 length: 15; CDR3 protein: CASSLRGTGGTEAFF
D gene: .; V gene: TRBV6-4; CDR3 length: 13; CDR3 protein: CANQGEETNTIYF
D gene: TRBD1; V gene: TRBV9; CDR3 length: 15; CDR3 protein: CASSVYRGGTGELFF